This record covers a single TCR beta chain. Antigen specificity is unknown. This sample is part of a study of cytomegalovirus exposure and HLA in healthy donors. General observations from the study: The study recorded 164 TCR beta chains that were cytomegalovirus-associated. Confirmation in vitro established that a few CMV-associated chains were specific for CMV antigens.

The donors were members of the approximately 130-subject validation cohort (separate from the roughly 700-subject first cohort). Profiling relied on immunoSEQ multiplex PCR, and the TCRdb table lists in-frame clones only, not all of them. The sample gives 100,000 to 150,000 clones, roughly 89% of which show up once; 1.5% to 2% is in the top ten. Trimming removed 1 base from V and 1 base from J; junction bases left unmatched: 8. The CDR3 spans 18 residues. V and J are TRBV5-3 and TRBJ2-2; 9 bases match TRBD1. TRBV5-3 carries the ORF label, with uncertain function. The clonotype originates from a woman in her late teens or twenties in good health and CMV-seronegative. Sequencing was performed on PBMCs. The CDR3 spells CARSLIRDRVRNTGELFF. The CDR3 DNA reads TGTGCCAGAAGCTTGATTCGGGACAGGGTTCGGAACACCGGGGAGCTGTTTTTT.